This T cell receptor (beta chain) was captured by sequencing in a study of shared clonotypes between healthy human individuals. Across the study: CD4 naive and memory got three plates each, CD8 naive two, CD8 memory one. Points from the study as a whole: In a few donors, about 5% of naive CD4 clonotypes appeared in common. Generally, naive subsets came out with larger estimated richness than memory subsets. Non-shared clonotypes showed lower generation probabilities than clonotypes common to all four donors.

Terminally differentiated effector memory CD45RA+ cells were excluded by CCR7 positive selection of CD45RO-negative cells. As for this clone: No antigen is known for it.

This CDR3 region has 12 residues. V was trimmed by 8 bases and J by 1 base, leaving 8 bases between them. CDR1 and CDR2 from the germline V gene are SNHLY and FYNNEI. Produced via immunoSEQ multiplex PCR; TCRdb's table is partial and in-frame only. Here the sample spans hundreds of thousands of clones, around 96% being singletons. The V gene is TRBV2, the J gene TRBJ1-1; perhaps TRBD1 as D (5 bases). This TCR derives from a man aged 25-45 years in good health. Sequenced input: naive CD8+ T cells sorted from blood. CDR3 nucleotide sequence: TGTGCCAGCGCAGGGAAGAACACTGAAGCTTTCTTT. Translation gives CASAGKNTEAFF. The full variable domain, with the rest looked up from reference TRBV2 and TRBJ1-1, is EPEVTQTPSHQVTQMGQEVILRCVPISNHLYFYWYRQILGQKVEFLVSFYNNEISEKSEIFDDQFSVERPDGSNFTLKIRSTKLEDSAMYFCASAGKNTEAFFGQGTRLTVV.